Each of the 25 T cell receptor beta chains below was sequenced from the same sample in a study of a mutant IDH1 vaccine in newly diagnosed glioma. These receptors have no identified antigens. The repertoire was sequenced with immunoSEQ multiplex PCR; TCRdb's copy has only in-frame clones and lacks some. The repertoire holds 50,000 to 60,000 clones, with over 75% as singletons. Time point meaning: week 11, during vaccination. It was 300 ug of mutant IDH1 20-mer peptide that made up each vaccine dose, given with topical imiquimod. The sequencing here drew on PBMCs, taken from a glioma patient whose treatment included an IDH1 peptide vaccine. These receptors were taken from a man aged 50 to 59 with glioma.

J is TRBJ1-5 and V is TRBV5-8; maybe TRBD1 (6 bases). Germline assignment: CDR1 SGHTS and CDR2 YDEGEE. CDR3 size: 16 residues. V lost 0 bases to trimming and J lost 1 base, with 11 bases between them. For the CDR3, the DNA is TGTGCCAGCAGCTTGGGAACAGGGAGGAGCAATCAGCCCCAGCATTTT. Protein: CASSLGTGRSNQPQHF.

The CDR3 bases are TGTGCCAGCGCTCGGGGTTCGGTCGGGGAGCTGTTTTTT. Amino acid sequence: CASARGSVGELFF. This chain links TRBV27 with TRBJ2-2, with a weak D call TRBD2 (5 bases). CDR3 length: 13 residues. Trimming took off 8 bases at V and 7 bases at J, with 14 bases between the two ends. CDR1 MNHEY and CDR2 SMNVEV come from the germline V gene (reference sequence).

The CDR3 bases are TGCAGCGTTGGACTGATGAACACTGAAGCTTTCTTT. This gives the protein CSVGLMNTEAFF. This chain joins TRBV29-1 and TRBJ1-1; D is uncertain. The length of the CDR3 is 12 residues. CDR1 SQVTM and CDR2 ANQGSEA come from the germline V gene. V lost 4 bases, J lost 0 bases, and 6 bases lay in between.

The chain is built from TRBV29-1 and TRBJ2-2; unclear D gene. Trimming left V 2 bases short and J 6 bases short, with 4 bases between. Germline V lookup: CDR1 SQVTM, CDR2 ANQGSEA. The CDR3 loop spans 11 amino acids. In nucleotides, the CDR3 is TGCAGCGTTGAATCCCCCGGGGAGCTGTTTTTT. It codes for CSVESPGELFF.

This clone was counted a single time. This chain joins TRBV19 and TRBJ2-5; D tentatively reads TRBD1 or TRBD2 (6 bases each). The CDR3 spans 14 residues. Trimming shortened V by 7 bases and J by 5 bases, and 17 bases separated the two germline ends. Per germline, CDR1 LNHDA and CDR2 SQIVND (reference sequence). CDR3 in amino acids: CASNNRESGETQYF. CDR3 DNA: TGTGCCAGTAACAACAGGGAAAGCGGGGAGACCCAGTACTTC.

J is TRBJ2-7 and V is TRBV7-9; 8 positions agree with TRBD1. The CDR3 is 12 amino acids. In germline, CDR1 is SEHNR, CDR2 FQNEAQ (reference sequence). J lost 6 bases, V lost 4 bases, and 2 bases had no gene match. CDR3 nucleotide sequence: TGTGCCAGCAGCTGGACAGGGCTCGAGCAGTACTTC. Translating it yields CASSWTGLEQYF.

The chain uses TRBV7-2 and TRBJ1-2, with D uncertain. CDR1 is SGHTA, CDR2 FQGNSA, per germline. The CDR3 runs to 14 residues. With 5 bases removed from V and 0 bases from J, the gap between germline ends came to 10 bases. Here the CDR3 DNA reads TGTGCCAGCAGCCTAGACGTGGCTAACTATGGCTACACCTTC. This encodes CASSLDVANYGYTF.

The chain recombines TRBV21-1 with TRBJ2-5; TRBD2 is the table's D call, not checked against the DNA. TRBV21-1 is annotated as a pseudogene. The CDR3 contains 13 residues. The CDR3 is CASSEEGGETQYF. DNA of the CDR3: TGTGCCAGCAGCGAAGAGGGGGGGGAGACCCAGTACTTC.

V usage is TRBV4-2 and J usage is TRBJ2-7; 9 bases fit TRBD1. There are 15 residues in the CDR3. Germline CDR1 LGHNA, CDR2 YNFKEQ. J was trimmed by 1 base and V by 1 base; bases with no gene match: 2. The CDR3 protein is CASSQGTGESYEQYF. As DNA, the CDR3 is TGTGCCAGCAGCCAAGGGACAGGGGAGTCCTACGAGCAGTACTTC.

The genes are TRBV2 and TRBJ2-1, with 8 positions matching TRBD2. The CDR3 sequence is 15 residues long. Germline CDR1 reads SNHLY; CDR2 reads FYNNEI. The V and J ends lost 5 bases and 4 bases, in that order; junction bases with no gene match: 7. The CDR3 reads CASSFREGLYNEQFF. The CDR3 DNA follows: TGTGCCAGCAGTTTTCGGGAGGGCCTTTACAATGAGCAGTTCTTC.

The chain recombines TRBV10-2 with TRBJ2-7; D call uncertain. The V and J ends lost 8 bases and 3 bases respectively, with 14 bases between them. Germline V lookup: CDR1 WSHSY, CDR2 SAAADI. This CDR3 spans 13 amino acids. In DNA form, the CDR3 reads TGCGCCAGCCTGGGATCTATAGGCTACGAGCAGTACTTC. Amino acid sequence: CASLGSIGYEQYF.

The chain uses TRBV5-1 and TRBJ2-5; TRBD2 matches 8 bases. Germline values: CDR1 SGHRS, CDR2 YFSETQ. V dropped 0 bases and J dropped 4; count of bases not matched to a gene: 14. This CDR3 has 18 amino acids. CDR3 DNA sequence: TGCGCCAGCAGCTTGGGTCTTTCGGGTCTTGCGGGAGGAGAGACCCAGTACTTC. It is translated as CASSLGLSGLAGGETQYF.

Here the CDR3 DNA reads TGTGCCAGTAGCTCACAGGGGGATCGTCAGCCCCAGCATTTT. Protein: CASSSQGDRQPQHF. The V and J genes are TRBV19 and TRBJ1-5; TRBD1 aligns across 8 bases. V lost 6 bases to trimming and J lost 6 bases; unmatched junction nucleotides: 7. The CDR3 runs 14 residues. Looked up from germline, CDR1 is LNHDA and CDR2 is SQIVND (reference sequence).

V gene TRBV30 combines with J gene TRBJ1-6, with a tentative D call TRBD1 (5 bases). V gave up 3 bases and J gave up 3 bases, with 9 bases separating them. The CDR3 consists of 14 residues. Per germline, CDR1 GTSNPN and CDR2 SVGIG (reference sequence). The CDR3, as DNA: TGTGCCTGGAGCTGGGACCGCTATAATTCACCCCTCCACTTT. This gives the protein CAWSWDRYNSPLHF.

The chain is built from TRBV10-3 and TRBJ2-7, with a tentative D call TRBD2 (6 bases). Germline V gives CDR1 ENHRY, CDR2 SYGVKD. The CDR3 is 15 residues long. V shed 0 bases and J shed 6 bases, with 15 bases lying between them. The CDR3 DNA is TGTGCCATCAGTGAGTCGGCTGGCGGGATGGGCGAGCAGTACTTC. It is translated as CAISESAGGMGEQYF.

This chain joins TRBV14 and TRBJ1-2; D is unresolved. Germline-derived CDR1 and CDR2 are SGHDN and FVKESK. V was cut by 1 base and J by 7 bases, with 19 bases left in between. CDR3 size: 16 residues. For the CDR3, the DNA is TGTGCCAGCAGCCAAGTCGCCGGGCGGTTGCCTCCTGGCTACACCTTC. Its translation is CASSQVAGRLPPGYTF.

A single count supports this clone. The chain is built from TRBV5-4 and TRBJ2-7; 7 bases line up with TRBD1. The junction had 11 bases not matched to a gene; V was cut back by 5 bases and J by 3 bases. Per germline, CDR1 SGHNT and CDR2 YYREEE (reference sequence). The CDR3 totals 15 residues. The CDR3: CASSRQDRSRYEQYF. CDR3 bases: TGTGCCAGCAGTCGACAGGACAGGAGTCGCTACGAGCAGTACTTC.

This sequence joins TRBV4-1 and TRBJ2-3, with no clear D. V gave up 1 base and J gave up 2 bases, with 10 bases separating them. Germline V gene data show CDR1 as MGHRA and CDR2 as YSYEKL. This CDR3 is 15 amino acids long. The CDR3 protein is CASSQVLIYTDTQYF. The CDR3 bases are TGCGCCAGCAGCCAAGTGTTGATCTACACAGATACGCAGTATTTT.

The chain combines TRBV9 with TRBJ1-5; the D is unclear. Germline V CDR1 and CDR2: SGDLS, YYNGEE. The V gene lost 4 bases and the J gene lost 9 bases, with 14 bases spanning the gap. There are 13 residues in the CDR3. CDR3 DNA sequence: TGTGCCAGCAGCCCCCTTGTGGCGGGGCCCCAGCATTTT. Translation: CASSPLVAGPQHF.

This rearrangement joins TRBV4-2 to TRBJ1-1; D may be TRBD1 (6 bases). CDR3 length equals 15 residues. Germline V lookup: CDR1 LGHNA, CDR2 YNFKEQ. Trimming removed 1 base at V and 5 bases at J, with 14 bases between. CDR3 loop: CASSQVRGSGTEAFF. DNA for the CDR3: TGTGCCAGCAGCCAAGTCAGGGGTTCCGGGACTGAAGCTTTCTTT.

The chain recombines TRBV6-6 with TRBJ1-2; D unclear. Germline CDR1 is MNHNY and CDR2 is SVGAGI (reference sequence). V was clipped by 8 bases and J by 3 bases, with 7 bases between them. This CDR3 region has 11 residues. CDR3 sequence: CASAADYGYTF. CDR3 nucleotide sequence: TGTGCCAGCGCAGCAGACTATGGCTACACCTTC.

This sequence joins TRBV2 and TRBJ1-5; 7 nucleotides match TRBD1. Germline CDR1 reads SNHLY; CDR2 reads FYNNEI. The CDR3 contains 17 residues. V shed 2 bases and J 4 bases; nucleotides not matched to a gene: 11. CDR3 protein: CASSERGGTVRNQPQHF. The DNA for the CDR3 is TGTGCCAGCAGTGAAAGAGGGGGGACAGTAAGGAATCAGCCCCAGCATTTT.

The genes are TRBV10-1 and TRBJ1-1; D is possibly TRBD1 (5 bases). V was pared by 8 bases and J by 4 bases, with 14 bases between. The CDR3 covers 13 residues. Germline CDR1 is WNHNN and CDR2 is SYGVQD (reference sequence). CDR3 in DNA: TGCGCCAGCGTACAGGTTCTGGGCACTGAAGCTTTCTTT. Translation: CASVQVLGTEAFF.

This clone was counted once. The gene calls are TRBV5-1 and TRBJ1-6, with TRBD1 identical over 7 bases. The junction had 8 bases not matched to a gene; V was cut back by 4 bases and J by 7 bases. Germline CDR1 and CDR2: SGHRS and YFSETQ. The CDR3 extends over 15 amino acids. CDR3 nucleotide sequence: TGCGCCAGCAGCCCCTACAGGGGAAGCAATTCACCCCTCCACTTT. It yields the protein CASSPYRGSNSPLHF.

The V call is TRBV27, the J call TRBJ1-2; the D gene is possibly TRBD1 (5 bases). The CDR3 sequence is 14 residues long. V lost 6 bases and J lost 0, with 11 bases in between. Germline CDR1 MNHEY, CDR2 SMNVEV (reference sequence). CDR3 residues: CASSLGRTNYGYTF. The CDR3 bases are TGTGCCAGCAGCCTGGGACGGACTAACTATGGCTACACCTTC.